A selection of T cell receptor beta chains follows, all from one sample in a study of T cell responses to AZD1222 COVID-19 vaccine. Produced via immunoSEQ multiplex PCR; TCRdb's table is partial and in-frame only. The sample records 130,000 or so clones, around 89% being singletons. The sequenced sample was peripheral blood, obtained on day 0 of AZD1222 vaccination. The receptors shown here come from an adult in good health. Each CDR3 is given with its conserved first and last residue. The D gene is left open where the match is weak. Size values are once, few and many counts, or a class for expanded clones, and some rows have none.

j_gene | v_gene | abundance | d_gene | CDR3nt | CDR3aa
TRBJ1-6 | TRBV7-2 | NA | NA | TGTGCCAGCAGCTCTGCCGGGTCGGGGTATAATTCACCCCTCCACTTT | CASSSAGSGYNSPLHF
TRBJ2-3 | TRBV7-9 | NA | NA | TGTGCCAGCAGCCCCTCCCTGGTCCGGTATTTT | CASSPSLVRYF
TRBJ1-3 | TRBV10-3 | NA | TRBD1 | TGTGCCATCAGAGACAGGGACCTGGGCGGAAACACCATATATTTT | CAIRDRDLGGNTIYF
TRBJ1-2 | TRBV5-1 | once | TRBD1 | TGCGCCAGCAGCCCCCGGACAGGGAAGGAGGGCTACACCTTC | CASSPRTGKEGYTF
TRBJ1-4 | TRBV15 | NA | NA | TGTGCCACCAGCAGAACCCCCACGACGTCAACTAATGAAAAACTGTTTTTT | CATSRTPTTSTNEKLFF
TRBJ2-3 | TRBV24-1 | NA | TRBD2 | TGTGCCACCAGTGACCAACTAGCGGGAGACAGGACAGATACGCAGTATTTT | CATSDQLAGDRTDTQYF
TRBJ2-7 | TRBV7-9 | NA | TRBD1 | TGTGCCAGCAGCCCGGGACAGTACTCCTACGAGCAGTACTTC | CASSPGQYSYEQYF
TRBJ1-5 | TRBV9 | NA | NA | TGTGCCAGCAGCCCTCTTGCCGGAAATCAGCCCCAGCATTTT | CASSPLAGNQPQHF
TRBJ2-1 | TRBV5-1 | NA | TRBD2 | TGCGCCAGCAGCCGGGGCAGCGGGAGGGGCTCCTACAATGAGCAGTTCTTC | CASSRGSGRGSYNEQFF
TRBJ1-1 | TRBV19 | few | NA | TGTGCCAGTAGTTGGGTCGGGTCCACTGAAGCTTTCTTT | CASSWVGSTEAFF
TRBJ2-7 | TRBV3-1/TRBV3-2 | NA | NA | TGTGCCAGCAGCCTCCAGACCGGGGCCCATTCCTACGAGCAGTACTTC | CASSLQTGAHSYEQYF
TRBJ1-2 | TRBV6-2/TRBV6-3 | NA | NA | TGTGCCAGCAGTTGGTCCGGGACCTACTATGGCTACACCTTC | CASSWSGTYYGYTF
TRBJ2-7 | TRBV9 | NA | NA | TGTGCCAGCAGCGTAGGCTCGGCCAACTCCTACGAGCAGTACTTC | CASSVGSANSYEQYF
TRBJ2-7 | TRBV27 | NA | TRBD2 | TGTGCCAGCAGGTTAGCGGGGGGGTCCTACGAGCAGTACTTC | CASRLAGGSYEQYF
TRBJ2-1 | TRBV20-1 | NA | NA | NA | CSASFLAGREQFF
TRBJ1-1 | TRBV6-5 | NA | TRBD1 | TGTGCCAGCAATACTAGGACAGGACTGGGCACTGAAGCTTTCTTT | CASNTRTGLGTEAFF
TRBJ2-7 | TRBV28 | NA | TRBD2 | TGTGCCAGCACCACTAGCGGGGACCCCTACGAGCAGTACTTC | CASTTSGDPYEQYF
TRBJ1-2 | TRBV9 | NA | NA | TGTGCCAGCAGCGGACGACTGGCATCCTATGGCTACACCTTC | CASSGRLASYGYTF
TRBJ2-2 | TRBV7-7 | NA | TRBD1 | TGTGCCAGCAGCCCTTCCCTATTACAGGGGTCGACCACCGGGGAGCTGTTTTTT | CASSPSLLQGSTTGELFF
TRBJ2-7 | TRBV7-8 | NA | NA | TGTGCCAGCAGCTTAGTAGGTAGGGCGGCCGAGCAGTACTTC | CASSLVGRAAEQYF
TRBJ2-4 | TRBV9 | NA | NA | TGTGTATGGCTCTTAGCCAAAAACATTCAGTACTTC | CVWLLAKNIQYF
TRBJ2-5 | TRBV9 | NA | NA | TGTGCCAGCAGCGCCAGGGGCCAAGAGACCCAGTACTTC | CASSARGQETQYF
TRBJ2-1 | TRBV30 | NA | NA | TGTGCCTGGAGTGAAATTCGGGGGTGGTCCGATGAGCAGTTCTTC | CAWSEIRGWSDEQFF
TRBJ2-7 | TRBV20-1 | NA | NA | TGCAGTGCTAGTCCCGCAGGGAGGATCTACGAGCAGTACTTC | CSASPAGRIYEQYF
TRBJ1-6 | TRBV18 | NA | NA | TGTGCCAGCTCACCTGAAGGATCACCCCTCCACTTT | CASSPEGSPLHF
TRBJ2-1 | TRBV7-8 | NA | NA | TGTGCCAGCAACCAGGACGGGTGGAATGAGCAGTTCTTC | CASNQDGWNEQFF
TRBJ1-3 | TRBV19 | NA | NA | TGTGCCAGTAGGAGCCAGGGGCCTAGCTCTGGAAACACCATATATTTT | CASRSQGPSSGNTIYF
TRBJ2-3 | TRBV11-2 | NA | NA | TGTGCCAGCAGCCCGGGAACTTGGGGAGCACGCACAGATACGCAGTATTTT | CASSPGTWGARTDTQYF
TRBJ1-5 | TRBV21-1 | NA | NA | TGTGCCAGCAGCAAAGTCGGGGACAGGGAACGGCAGCCCCAGCATTTT | CASSKVGDRERQPQHF
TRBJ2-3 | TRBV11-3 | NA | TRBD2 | TGTGCCAGCAGCCATAGCGGGAGCACAGATACGCAGTATTTT | CASSHSGSTDTQYF
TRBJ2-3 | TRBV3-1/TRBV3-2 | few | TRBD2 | TGTGCCAGCAGCCAAGATCTAGCGGGAGCCGGGACAGATACGCAGTATTTT | CASSQDLAGAGTDTQYF
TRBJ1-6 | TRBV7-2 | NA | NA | TGTGCCAGCAGCTCGTGGTCTTCGGAGTCACCCCTCCACTTT | CASSSWSSESPLHF
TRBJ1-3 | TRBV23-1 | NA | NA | TGCGCCAGCAGTCAATCGACACCGATTTTGAACACCCCGAGCTCTGGAAACACCATATATTTT | CASSQSTPILNTPSSGNTIYF
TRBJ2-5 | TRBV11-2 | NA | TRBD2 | TGTGCCAGCAGCCCTCCCGGGACTAGCGGGAGAAAGACCCAGTACTTC | CASSPPGTSGRKTQYF
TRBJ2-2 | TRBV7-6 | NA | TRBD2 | TGTGCCAGCAGCTTAGCGCGCTATCGCGGGAGTTACACCGGGGAGCTGTTTTTT | CASSLARYRGSYTGELFF
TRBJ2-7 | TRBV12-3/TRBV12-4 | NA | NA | TGTGCCAGCAGCCGGGACATTTCCTACGAGCAGTACTTC | CASSRDISYEQYF
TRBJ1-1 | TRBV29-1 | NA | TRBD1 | TGCAGCGCCGTTGCCGGGACAGGGTTGGTAGCTTTCTTT | CSAVAGTGLVAFF
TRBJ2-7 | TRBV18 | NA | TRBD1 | TGTGCCAGCTCACCGCGGACAGGGGGCTACGAGCAGTACTTC | CASSPRTGGYEQYF
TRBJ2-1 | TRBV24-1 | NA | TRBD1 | TGTGCCACCAGTGATCCGACAGGGAGTTCTTACAATGAGCAGTTCTTC | CATSDPTGSSYNEQFF
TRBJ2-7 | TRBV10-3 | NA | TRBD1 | TGTGCCACCTACCGGGACAGGGGTGTAGACGAGCAGTACTTC | CATYRDRGVDEQYF
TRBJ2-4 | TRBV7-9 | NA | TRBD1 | TGTGCCAGCAGCTTAGGTGAAGGCAGGGGGCTTGGAAACATTCAGTACTTC | CASSLGEGRGLGNIQYF
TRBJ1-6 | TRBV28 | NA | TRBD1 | TGTGCCAGCAGTGTATCGACAGGGTTTCATTCACCCCTCCACTTT | CASSVSTGFHSPLHF
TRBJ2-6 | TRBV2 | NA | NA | TGTGCCAGCAGTGGAGCGAGGGGAGGTCAAGGAGGGGCCAACGTCCTGACTTTC | CASSGARGGQGGANVLTF
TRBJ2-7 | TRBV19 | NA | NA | TGTGCCAGTAGTATAGTCCCAGGGACCTACGAGCAGTACTTC | CASSIVPGTYEQYF
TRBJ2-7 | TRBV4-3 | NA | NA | TGCGCCAGCAGCCCTCACGCCGGGACACCTTCCTACGAGCAGTACTTC | CASSPHAGTPSYEQYF
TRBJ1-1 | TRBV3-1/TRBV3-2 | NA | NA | TGTGCCAGCAGCCGATTACAGGGGAACACTGAAGCTTTCTTT | CASSRLQGNTEAFF
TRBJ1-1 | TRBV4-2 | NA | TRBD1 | TGTGCCAGCAGCCACCTATGGGACAGCCCGAACACTGAAGCTTTCTTT | CASSHLWDSPNTEAFF
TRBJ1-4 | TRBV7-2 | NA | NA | TGTGCCAGCAGCTTGGGGCGAGGGACTGAAAAACTGTTTTTT | CASSLGRGTEKLFF
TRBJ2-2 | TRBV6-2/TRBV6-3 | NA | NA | TGTGCCAGCAGTAGGGACGGACTCACCGGGGAGCTGTTTTTT | CASSRDGLTGELFF
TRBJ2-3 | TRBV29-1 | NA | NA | TGCAGCGCCTCTAGCACAGATACGCAGTATTTT | CSASSTDTQYF
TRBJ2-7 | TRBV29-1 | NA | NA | TGCAGCGGCCGGGACGCCCCGAACCACGAGCAGTACTTC | CSGRDAPNHEQYF
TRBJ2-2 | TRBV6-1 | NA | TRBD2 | TGTGCCAGCAGTGAAATGGCAGGGAGGGACACCGGGGAGCTGTTTTTT | CASSEMAGRDTGELFF
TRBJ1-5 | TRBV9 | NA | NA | TGTGCCAGCAGCGTAGCCCAAGGAGGTGCCTCCAATCAGCCCCAGCATTTT | CASSVAQGGASNQPQHF
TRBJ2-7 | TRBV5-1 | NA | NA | TGCGCCAGCAGCTCCGGGGGGCTATACGAGCAGTACTTC | CASSSGGLYEQYF
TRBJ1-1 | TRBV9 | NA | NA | TGTGCCAGCAGCGTCGGGCCCGGGACACTGAACACTGAAGCTTTCTTT | CASSVGPGTLNTEAFF